Described below is a single T cell receptor beta chain sequence and its context. The sample holds one count of this clonotype. Its antigen remains unidentified. Base qualities were left out, and no much larger clone turns up one base away. One read yields weak evidence. This sample was included in a study of blood T cells in healthy people across ages (dated by TCRdb to 2013 to 2016). For the study in its entirety: In model experiments, template switching captured roughly one uniquely barcoded TCR beta cDNA molecule for every two T cells. To track age-related changes in TCR beta repertoire diversity, the study relied on deep sequencing normalized with unique cDNA molecular identifiers. For two donors (one aged 18 to 29 and one aged 80 or older), the study analyzed two additional independent replicas of 1 million unique cDNA reads from the same blood draw. To avoid experimental bias, donors of different ages were spread randomly across the sequencing lanes. Four age groups were formed from the donors: young (average about 15 years), middle-aged (just under 40), aged (around 68) and long-lived (about 80).

Libraries were constructed by 5' RACE. The sample was run on an Illumina HiSeq 2500. A second PCR of 7 to 11 cycles was performed with a sample-barcoded 5' primer and a J-beta primer mix. A unique molecular identifier was introduced onto each TCR beta cDNA molecule by a template-switch 5' adaptor carrying 12 random nucleotides. At least 3 million CDR3-containing paired-end reads were obtained from each sample. First-strand cDNA synthesis was performed from all RNA using the Mint cDNA synthesis kit, with priming by a TRBC-specific oligonucleotide. All cDNA was treated with uracil-DNA glycosylase and then went through a first 18-cycle PCR with the universal primers M1SS and BC2_uni_R. As for the original processing: For normalization, 1 million high-quality reads were randomly selected from each sample, with every read carrying a distinct molecular identifier. Instead of being binned into consensus sequences, reads that shared molecular identifiers were thrown out. MiTCR, with a Q25 quality threshold and the strictest error-elimination algorithm, was used for CDR3 identification, clonotype clustering and error correction. A nonparametric unseen species model using Euler transformation provided a lower-bound estimate of total TCR beta diversity. In TCRdb, the public reads were trimmed at Q25 with fastp and aligned with MiXCR, with productive beta chains retained. Each CDR3 protein appears once, grouped with its most common genes and DNA. Clone size and V and J calls follow TCRdb, not the original study. Here the sample has around 750,000 distinct CDR3 sequences; about 55% occur a single time. The top ten constitute roughly 37% of the sample.

General conclusions and limits of the study: Conclusive comparison of naive and antigen-experienced compartments was prevented by the profiling of bulk unsorted PBMCs. Compared with the aged group, the long-lived group had more naive CD4+ T cells, fewer expanded clones and increased TCR diversity, suggesting age selection. Because donor CMV infection status was unknown, age-related changes in expanded clonotypes were potentially confounded. As age increased, observed TCR beta diversity per million T cells dropped in a roughly linear way, and a significant reduction was already evident by age 40. Total diversity estimates from one million sequenced T cells were considered lower bounds and underestimates. There was a strong correlation between observed TCR beta diversity and the percentage of naive T cells measured by flow cytometry.

Compared with germline, V lacks 1 base and J lacks 4 bases; bases without a gene match: 6. Spanning cysteine to phenylalanine, the CDR3 consists of 15 amino acids. Of the read, only the CDR3 DNA is kept; its 45 bases are in frame from base 1. The CDR1 and CDR2 encoded by the germline V gene are SGHTS and YDEGEE. The donors were roughly 40 Caucasian individuals from Russia, aged roughly 6 to 100 years, who were systemically healthy. Approximately 9 milliliters of peripheral blood were collected from each donor into EDTA-treated Vacutainer tubes. Ficoll-Paque density-gradient centrifugation was used to isolate PBMCs, with at least 7 million per sample. Total RNA, at least 6 micrograms per sample, was extracted from PBMCs with Trizol reagent. The percentages of naive CD45RAhigh/CD27high T cells were determined by flow cytometry on a PBMC aliquot from every donor.

The receptor was derived from an older man in good health. Sequencing used blood. The sequence is built from TRBV5-8 and TRBJ2-5; 8 central nucleotides agree with TRBD2. The CDR3 protein is CASSLRTSGAETQYF. In nucleotide form, the sequence is TGTGCCAGCAGCTTGAGAACTAGCGGTGCAGAGACCCAGTACTTC.